This TCR beta chain was recorded in a study of response to subunit inactivated influenza vaccine (dated by TCRdb to about 2018). Regarding the complete study: Deep quantitative profiling of the T cell receptor repertoire was used in the study to follow responses to a trivalent subunit inactivated influenza vaccine.

The method behind the library was RT-PCR. TCRdb names Illumina HiSeq 2500 as the instrument used. The public sequencing data were trimmed at Q25 with fastp and processed into clonotypes with MiXCR by TCRdb, which kept only in-frame beta chains. Under each unique CDR3 protein, matching rows form one entry showing the most common genes and DNA. Counted in this sample were approximately 730,000 distinct CDR3 sequences; around 14% of them appeared once. The ten most abundant clones make up approximately 6.5% of the sample. V sheds 5 bases and J sheds 4 bases, leaving 15 bases between their ends. The germline V gene (reference sequence) gives CDR1 as SEHNR and CDR2 as FQNEAQ. The cysteine opens and the phenylalanine closes a CDR3 of 15 amino acids. CDR3 DNA only is kept here, 45 bases in frame from base 1. This clonotype appeared a few times. Its target antigen remains unknown. No clone much larger than this one lies a single base away; base qualities are absent.

What the research found in general, with its limitations: The authors suggested that each seasonal influenza vaccination may recruit only a limited number of new T cells.

This specimen consisted of PBMCs from blood, obtained roughly 15 days before vaccination. The TCR sequence derives from a man aged 50-60 years who received an inactivated influenza vaccine. Donor details come from another sample of the same person, matched by shared clones. This chain is built from TRBV7-9 and TRBJ2-1; a tentative D match to TRBD1 spans 5 bases. The CDR3 in this case is CASSPGIGAYNEQFF. The sequenced DNA is TGTGCCAGCAGCCCAGGGATAGGGGCTTACAATGAGCAGTTCTTC.